One and the same sample provided the 9 T cell receptor beta chains below, sequenced in a study of cytomegalovirus exposure and HLA in healthy donors. PCR amplification relied on 60 Vbeta primers (plus 13 Jbeta primers). The table came from immunoSEQ multiplex PCR; TCRdb's copy has only in-frame clones and leaves some out. Of a few hundred thousand clones in the sample, 60% to 80% were seen once. The material sequenced was PBMCs. These receptors were obtained from a woman aged 25 to 45 in good health and CMV-seronegative.

The chain has TRBV9 and TRBJ1-1; D call uncertain. The CDR3 is made up of 13 amino acids. Trimming left V 0 bases short and J 0 bases short, with 3 bases between. Germline CDR1 is SGDLS and CDR2 is YYNGEE. The CDR3 DNA follows: TGTGCCAGCAGCGTAGTTATGAACACTGAAGCTTTCTTT. This encodes CASSVVMNTEAFF.

The CDR3 reads CASSLGYLKPDTQYF. CDR3 bases: TGCGCCAGCAGCTTGGGTTACTTGAAGCCAGATACGCAGTATTTT. J is TRBJ2-3 and V is TRBV5-1; unclear D gene. CDR3 length: 15 residues. Looked up from germline, CDR1 is SGHRS and CDR2 is YFSETQ. V lost 0 bases and J lost 4, with 12 bases in between.

The V call is TRBV7-2, the J call TRBJ2-3, with 14 bases aligning to TRBD2. CDR3 length: 15 amino acids. Germline assignment: CDR1 SGHTA and CDR2 FQGNSA. The ends lost 5 bases at V and 5 bases at J; junction bases unmatched: 3. The CDR3 nucleotides read TGTGCCAGCAGCCCCGGACTAGCGGGAGGAGATACGCAGTATTTT. It yields the protein CASSPGLAGGDTQYF.

This clone has just one count. This chain links TRBV6-5 with TRBJ2-5, with 10 nucleotides matching TRBD2. V was clipped by 7 bases and J by 0 bases; unmatched bases: 5. The length of the CDR3 is 15 residues. The germline gives CDR1 MNHEY, CDR2 SVGAGI. The CDR3 bases are TGTGCCAGCAACCAAGCGGGAGGGTACCAAGAGACCCAGTACTTC. Translating gives CASNQAGGYQETQYF.

The rearrangement links TRBV7-2 to TRBJ1-4; 12 bases match TRBD1. In germline, CDR1 is SGHTA, CDR2 FQGNSA. V was pared by 4 bases and J by 7 bases, with 16 bases of the junction left unmatched. This CDR3 has 19 amino acids. Written as DNA, the CDR3 is TGTGCCAGCAGCTACTACCTGGGGGACAGGGGGCTGTTGGGTGAAAAACTGTTTTTT. It codes for CASSYYLGDRGLLGEKLFF.

The rearrangement links TRBV10-3 to TRBJ2-1; 10 bases map to TRBD2. Losses at the gene ends were 6 bases for V and 6 bases for J; bases not matched to a gene: 5. The CDR3 totals 14 residues. Germline assignment: CDR1 ENHRY and CDR2 SYGVKD. CDR3 bases: TGTGCCATCAGCCCGGGACTAGCGTCCAATGAGCAGTTCTTC. It codes for CAISPGLASNEQFF.

This clone was recorded only once. The chain carries TRBV7-2 and TRBJ2-1; 8 bases are a match to TRBD1. The CDR3 is made up of 13 amino acids. The germline gives CDR1 SGHTA, CDR2 FQGNSA. V trimming: 5 bases; J trimming: 7 bases; junction bases outside the gene matches: 4. The CDR3 sequence is CASSPRDRNEQFF. CDR3 DNA sequence: TGTGCCAGCAGCCCCCGGGACAGGAATGAGCAGTTCTTC. The variable domain in full, with the rest retrieved from reference TRBV7-2 and TRBJ2-1, is GAGVSQSPSNKVTEKGKDVELRCDPISGHTALYWYRQSLGQGLEFLIYFQGNSAPDKSGLPSDRFSAERTGGSVSTLTIQRTQQEDSAVYLCASSPRDRNEQFFGPGTRLTVL.

The V call is TRBV27, the J call TRBJ2-2; 10 bases agree with TRBD1. This CDR3 has 15 amino acids. Losses at the gene ends were 5 bases for V and 5 bases for J; bases not matched to a gene: 5. The V gene's germline CDR1 is MNHEY and CDR2 SMNVEV (reference sequence). CDR3 sequence reads: CASSLTGGVTGELFF. The CDR3, as DNA: TGTGCCAGCAGTCTGACAGGGGGCGTGACCGGGGAGCTGTTTTTT.

This rearrangement joins TRBV7-9 to TRBJ1-1; tentatively, D is TRBD1 (6 bases). CDR1 SEHNR and CDR2 FQNEAQ come from the germline V gene (reference sequence). V lost 2 bases to trimming and J lost 0 bases, with 10 bases between them. The CDR3 runs to 15 residues. In nucleotides, the CDR3 is TGTGCCAGCAGCTTACTCCAGGGGATGAACACTGAAGCTTTCTTT. It yields the protein CASSLLQGMNTEAFF.